This T cell receptor beta chain was identified in a study of T cell changes during pregnancy in multiple sclerosis. Profiled with immunoSEQ multiplex PCR; TCRdb holds only in-frame clones, not every one. The data show about 110,000 clones, 80% to 95% seen once. There are 17 residues in the CDR3. Per germline, CDR1 SGHTA and CDR2 FQGTGA. V lost 4 bases, J lost 3 bases, and 8 bases stayed unmatched. This chain links TRBV7-3 with TRBJ2-1; 11 bases agree with TRBD2. The starting material was peripheral blood, obtained in the third trimester of pregnancy. The TCR sequence derives from a female donor with multiple sclerosis, enrolled in a pregnancy study. CDR3 bases: TGTGCCAGCAGCTCGGCGCCGGGGACTAGCGGCTACAATGAGCAGTTCTTC. It is translated as CASSSAPGTSGYNEQFF.